This T cell receptor (beta chain) comes out of a study of OX40 agonist ivuxolimab in advanced cancers. Study details: Administration of intravenous ivuxolimab to patients occurred every 2 weeks at 0.01 to 10 mg/kg. With a range of roughly 20 to 80, age averaged about 58 years, and around 83% were male.

This CDR3 is 15 amino acids long. V was shortened by 2 bases and J by 0 bases, with 10 bases between the two germline ends. Germline V gives CDR1 LGHNA, CDR2 YNFKEQ. TCRdb's copy holds only in-frame clones and misses some; the assay was immunoSEQ multiplex PCR. The table lists approximately 110,000 clones, 80% to 95% of them singletons. General study points: At 0.1 to 3.0 mg/kg, clonal expansion of CD4+ and CD8+ blood T cells had occurred by week 6.

People who had autoimmune disease history or systemic immunosuppression were excluded. A remark on this clone: What it binds is not known.

The chain uses TRBV4-2 and TRBJ1-1, with D tentatively TRBD1 (6 bases). The sequence derives from an adult with an advanced solid tumor such as melanoma, head and neck, liver or kidney cancer. Here the sequenced sample was CD4+ or CD8+ T cells sorted from blood, taken in a trial of the OX40 agonist ivuxolimab. DNA of the CDR3: TGTGCCAGCAGCCAAAACAGGGCTTTGAACACTGAAGCTTTCTTT. Translating gives CASSQNRALNTEAFF.